This T cell receptor beta chain was found in a study of T cells in Graves' hyperthyroidism and ophthalmopathy. For ophthalmopathy patients, the Clinical Activity Score was at least 3 and the NOSPECS grade at least 4; duration was under 3 months. This clonotype appeared a few times. Amplified TCR beta CDR3 regions derived from RNA transcripts. A set of HTBI primers served as the primers for a first-round RT-PCR of the TCR CDR3. MiXCR was run by TCRdb on the multiplex PCR reads, yielding one entry per CDR3 protein. The sample lists roughly 500,000 distinct CDR3 sequences; 20% to 25% were seen once. Germline assignment: CDR1 KGHDR and CDR2 SFDVKD. The CDR3 is 14 residues long. The trim removed 5 bases at V and 9 bases at J, leaving 10 bases unmatched.

The material sequenced was blood. The rearrangement links TRBV24-1 to TRBJ2-3; TRBD2 agrees at 7 bases. The sequence derives from a woman aged 70-85 years with Graves' ophthalmopathy. The DNA for the CDR3 is TGTGCCACCAGTGCTCCCGGGACGGGGGGAACGCAGTATTTT. Its protein product is CATSAPGTGGTQYF.